Presented here are 19 T cell receptor beta chains from one specimen sequenced in a study of T cells in Graves' hyperthyroidism and ophthalmopathy. TCR beta CDR3 sequences were amplified from RNA transcripts. Using the HTBI primer set, a first-round RT-PCR was run on the TCR CDR3. MiXCR, applied by TCRdb to the multiplex PCR reads, yields one record per CDR3 protein. The sample carries about 400,000 distinct CDR3 sequences, about 15% recorded once. Sequences were obtained from blood. The receptors come from a woman aged 25-40 years with Graves' hyperthyroidism.

The rearrangement uses TRBV25-1 and TRBJ2-5; 9 nucleotides align to TRBD2. The CDR3 sequence is 17 residues long. Germline V lookup: CDR1 MGHDK, CDR2 SYGVNS. The trim removed 3 bases at V and 1 base at J, leaving 9 bases unmatched. The CDR3 bases are TGTGCCAGCAGTGATCTAAGGGCGGGGGGGAGCCAAGAGACCCAGTACTTC. Protein: CASSDLRAGGSQETQYF.

This clonotype was recorded at least ten times. The rearrangement links TRBV28 to TRBJ1-2, with D unresolved. CDR1 MDHEN and CDR2 SYDVKM come from the germline V gene. The CDR3 extends over 15 amino acids. V lost 9 bases to trimming and J lost 7 bases, with 24 bases between them. Here the CDR3 reads CASPPPYAGFAGYTF. The CDR3, as DNA: TGTGCCAGTCCGCCTCCGTATGCGGGGTTCGCTGGCTACACCTTC.

This clonotype was detected a few times. The J gene is TRBJ2-3, the V gene TRBV9; maybe TRBD2 (6 bases). The germline V gene has CDR1 SGDLS and CDR2 YYNGEE. Deletions cut 2 bases from V and 2 bases from J, with 12 bases between. There are 15 residues in the CDR3. CDR3 nucleotide sequence: TGTGCCAGCAGCGTCTACGGGGGATCCACAGATACGCAGTATTTT. Translated: CASSVYGGSTDTQYF.

This clonotype has only a few counts. The chain is built from TRBV5-5 and TRBJ1-1; D is ambiguous. V was shortened by 3 bases and J by 7 bases, with 7 bases between the two germline ends. Germline CDR1 and CDR2: SGHKS and YYEKEE (reference sequence). The CDR3 covers 11 residues. The CDR3 loop is CASSSRLEAFF. The CDR3 DNA reads TGTGCCAGCAGCTCACGACTTGAAGCTTTCTTT. The entire variable domain, with the rest obtained from reference TRBV5-5 and TRBJ1-1, is as follows: DAGVTQSPTHLIKTRGQQVTLRCSPISGHKSVSWYQQVLGQGPQFIFQYYEKEERGRGNFPDRFSARQFPNYSSELNVNALLLGDSALYLCASSSRLEAFFGQGTRLTVV.

This sequence joins TRBV27 and TRBJ1-6; D is perhaps TRBD1 (5 bases). CDR3 length equals 16 residues. V lost 3 bases, J lost 4 bases, and 13 bases lay in between. Per the germline V gene, CDR1 is MNHEY and CDR2 is SMNVEV (reference sequence). The CDR3 protein is CASSFQGLAYNSPLHF. The DNA for the CDR3 is TGTGCCAGCAGTTTTCAGGGCCTGGCTTATAATTCACCCCTCCACTTT.

The chain uses TRBV20-1 and TRBJ2-3; D unclear. The CDR3 spans 12 residues. Germline V gives CDR1 DFQATT, CDR2 SNEGSKA (reference sequence). V was trimmed by 6 bases and J by 3 bases, leaving 10 bases between them. The CDR3 DNA is TGCAGTGCCACCCCGGAAACAGATACGCAGTATTTT. This codes for CSATPETDTQYF.

The chain is built from TRBV29-1 and TRBJ1-2, with D maybe TRBD1 (6 bases). Germline V gives CDR1 SQVTM, CDR2 ANQGSEA. Trimming stripped 7 bases from V and 7 bases from J, with 10 bases between. The CDR3 sequence is 10 residues long. The DNA for the CDR3 is TGCAGCGCCCGACAGGTTGGCTACACCTTC. Translation gives CSARQVGYTF.

In this sample, this clonotype turned up many times. The rearrangement joins TRBV10-3 to TRBJ2-7; D possibly matches TRBD1 or TRBD2 (5 bases each). This CDR3 contains 16 residues. Germline V gene sequence: CDR1 ENHRY, CDR2 SYGVKD. V lost 2 bases to trimming and J lost 3 bases, with 17 bases between them. CDR3 region: CAISENTVGAGYEQYF. For the CDR3, the DNA is TGTGCCATCAGTGAGAATACAGTTGGGGCGGGCTACGAGCAGTACTTC.

This clonotype has ten or more counts. This chain uses TRBV11-1 with TRBJ2-7; possible D gene TRBD2, 6 bases. In germline, CDR1 is SGHAT, CDR2 FQDESV (reference sequence). Trimming shortened V by 5 bases and J by 6 bases, and 14 bases separated the two germline ends. The CDR3 totals 13 residues. In DNA, the CDR3 is TGTGCCAGCAGCCCCGGAGGGGACCGCGAGCAGTACTTC. Residues: CASSPGGDREQYF.

This clonotype was recorded a few times. The rearrangement links TRBV28 to TRBJ2-3; 9 bases align to TRBD2. The CDR3 spans 17 residues. Per germline, CDR1 MDHEN and CDR2 SYDVKM. With V trimmed by 4 bases and J by 3 bases, 11 bases remained unmatched. The CDR3 loop is CASSYGGSGSTTDTQYF. The CDR3 coding sequence is TGTGCCAGCAGTTATGGGGGTAGCGGGAGTACAACAGATACGCAGTATTTT.

This clonotype appeared many times. V gene TRBV5-1 combines with J gene TRBJ2-2; the match to TRBD1 covers 12 bases. Germline values: CDR1 SGHRS, CDR2 YFSETQ. This CDR3 is 16 amino acids long. J gave up 4 bases and V 3 bases, and 4 bases lay outside the gene matches. DNA for the CDR3: TGCGCCAGCAGCTCGGGACAGGGGGCATTCACCGGGGAGCTGTTTTTT. This gives the protein CASSSGQGAFTGELFF.

The chain is built from TRBV6-1 and TRBJ2-7; D is undetermined. The CDR3 runs 12 residues. CDR1 and CDR2 (germline): MNHNS, SASEGT. V was trimmed by 6 bases and J by 0 bases, leaving 6 bases between them. Written as DNA, the CDR3 is TGTGCCAGCAGGGTTTTCTCCTACGAGCAGTACTTC. Encoded protein: CASRVFSYEQYF.

CDR3 residues: CAWSVLRGPQETQYF. DNA for the CDR3: TGTGCCTGGAGTGTCCTAAGGGGGCCCCAAGAGACCCAGTACTTC. The genes are TRBV30 and TRBJ2-5; 7 positions agree with TRBD1. Germline CDR1 is GTSNPN and CDR2 is SVGIG (reference sequence). The CDR3 runs 15 residues. The V gene end was trimmed by 0 bases and the J gene end by 1 base; junction bases not matched to a gene: 5.

The V gene is TRBV6-1, the J gene TRBJ2-3; D unresolved. The length of the CDR3 is 13 residues. CDR1 and CDR2 from the germline V gene are MNHNS and SASEGT. V lost 10 bases to trimming and J lost 5 bases, with 16 bases between them. DNA of the CDR3: TGTGCCACCGGAAATCACGGTAGAGATACGCAGTATTTT. As protein: CATGNHGRDTQYF.

The J gene is TRBJ2-3, the V gene TRBV7-8; 8 positions agree with TRBD2. CDR1 is SGHVS, CDR2 FQNEAQ, per germline. This CDR3 spans 15 amino acids. The junction had 4 bases not matched to a gene; V was cut back by 1 base and J by 4 bases. In DNA, the CDR3 is TGTGCCAGCAGCTTAGGCGGGGGGCGGGCAGATACGCAGTATTTT. Residues: CASSLGGGRADTQYF.

This clonotype was found many times. The chain links TRBV15 to TRBJ1-6; TRBD1 matches 12 bases. Germline assignment: CDR1 LNHNV and CDR2 YYDKDF (reference sequence). Trimming removed 3 bases from V and 8 bases from J; junction bases left unmatched: 8. This CDR3 has 17 residues. The CDR3 DNA reads as TGTGCCACCAGCAGGAGGATAGGGACAGGGGGCGATTCACCCCTCCACTTT. As protein: CATSRRIGTGGDSPLHF. The whole variable domain, filled in from reference TRBV15 and TRBJ1-6, reads DAMVIQNPRYQVTQFGKPVTLSCSQTLNHNVMYWYQQKSSQAPKLLFHYYDKDFNNEADTPDNFQSRRPNTSFCFLDIRSPGLGDTAMYLCATSRRIGTGGDSPLHFGNGTRLTVT.

This rearrangement joins TRBV7-2 to TRBJ1-5; D remains unclear. Per the germline V gene, CDR1 is SGHTA and CDR2 is FQGNSA. The CDR3 loop spans 12 amino acids. Trimming stripped 5 bases from V and 10 bases from J, with 12 bases between. The CDR3 loop reads CASSQTGDPQHF. The CDR3 DNA sequence: TGTGCCAGCAGCCAAACGGGAGACCCCCAGCATTTT.

On this clonotype: This may stem from a read error, because a much larger clone lies one nucleotide away. The rearrangement uses TRBV5-1 and TRBJ2-1; 9 bases match TRBD2. Germline V gene lookup returns CDR1 SGHRS and CDR2 YFSETQ. CDR3 length: 15 amino acids. Here the CDR3 reads CASSVSSGKFNEQFF. CDR3 sequence (DNA): TGTGCCAGCAGCGTATCTAGCGGGAAGTTCAATGAGCAGTTCTTC.

In this sample, this clonotype turned up many times. The gene calls are TRBV5-1 and TRBJ1-1; no clear D. The CDR3 runs 15 residues. The V end lost 2 bases, the J end lost 1 base, and 12 bases lay between the germline ends. The germline V gene has CDR1 SGHRS and CDR2 YFSETQ. The CDR3 DNA reads as TGCGCCAGCAGCTTATCTCCGGGCCCGAACACTGAAGCTTTCTTT. Protein sequence: CASSLSPGPNTEAFF.